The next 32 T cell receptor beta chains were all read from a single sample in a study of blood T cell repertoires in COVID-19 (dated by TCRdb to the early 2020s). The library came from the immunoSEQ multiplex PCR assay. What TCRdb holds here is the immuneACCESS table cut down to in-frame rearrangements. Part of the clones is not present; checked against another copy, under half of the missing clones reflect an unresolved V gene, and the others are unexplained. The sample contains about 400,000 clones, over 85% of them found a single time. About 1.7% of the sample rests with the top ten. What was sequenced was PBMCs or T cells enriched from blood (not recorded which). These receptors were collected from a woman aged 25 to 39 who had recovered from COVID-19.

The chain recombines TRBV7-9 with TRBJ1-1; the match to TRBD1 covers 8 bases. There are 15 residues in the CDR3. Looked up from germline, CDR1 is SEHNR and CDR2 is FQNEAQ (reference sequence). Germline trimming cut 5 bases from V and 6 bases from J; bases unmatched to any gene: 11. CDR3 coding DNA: TGTGCCAGCAGCCCGCCTTTCCAGGGGGCAGCTGAAGCTTTCTTT. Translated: CASSPPFQGAAEAFF.

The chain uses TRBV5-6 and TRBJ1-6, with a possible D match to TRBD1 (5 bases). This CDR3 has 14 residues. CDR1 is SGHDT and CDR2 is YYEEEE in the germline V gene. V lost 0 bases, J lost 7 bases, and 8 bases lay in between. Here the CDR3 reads CASSLGQINSPLHF. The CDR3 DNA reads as TGTGCCAGCAGCTTGGGACAGATAAATTCACCCCTCCACTTT.

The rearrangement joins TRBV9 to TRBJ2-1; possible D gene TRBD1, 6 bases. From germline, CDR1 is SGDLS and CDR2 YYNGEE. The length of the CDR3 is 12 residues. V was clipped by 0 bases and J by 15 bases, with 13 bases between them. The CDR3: CASSVAEDSLFF. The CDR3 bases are TGTGCCAGCAGCGTAGCCGAGGACAGTTTGTTCTTC.

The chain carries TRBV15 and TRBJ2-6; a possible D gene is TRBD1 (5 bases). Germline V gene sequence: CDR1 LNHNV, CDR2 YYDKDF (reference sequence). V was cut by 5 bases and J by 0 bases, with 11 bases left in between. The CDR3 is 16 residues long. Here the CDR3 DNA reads TGTGCCACCAGCCCAACGACAGACTCTGGGGCCAACGTCCTGACTTTC. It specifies CATSPTTDSGANVLTF.

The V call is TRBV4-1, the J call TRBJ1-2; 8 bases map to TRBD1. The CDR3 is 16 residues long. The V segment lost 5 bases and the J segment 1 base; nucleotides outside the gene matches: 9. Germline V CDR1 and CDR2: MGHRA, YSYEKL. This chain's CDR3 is CASSSRTGIVNYGYTF. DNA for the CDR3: TGCGCCAGCAGCTCCCGGACAGGGATCGTTAACTATGGCTACACCTTC.

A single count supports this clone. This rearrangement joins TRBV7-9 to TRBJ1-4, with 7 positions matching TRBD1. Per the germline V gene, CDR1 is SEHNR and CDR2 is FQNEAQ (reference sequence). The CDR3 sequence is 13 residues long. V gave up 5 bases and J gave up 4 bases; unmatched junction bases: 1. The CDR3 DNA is TGTGCCAGCAGCGGACAGGATAATGAAAAACTGTTTTTT. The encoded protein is CASSGQDNEKLFF.

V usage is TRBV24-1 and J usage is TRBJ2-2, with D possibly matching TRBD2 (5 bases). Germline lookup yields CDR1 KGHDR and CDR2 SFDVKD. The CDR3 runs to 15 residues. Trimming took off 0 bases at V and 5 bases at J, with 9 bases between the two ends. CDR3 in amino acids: CATSDLHGETGELFF. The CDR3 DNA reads TGTGCCACCAGTGATTTGCATGGGGAGACCGGGGAGCTGTTTTTT.

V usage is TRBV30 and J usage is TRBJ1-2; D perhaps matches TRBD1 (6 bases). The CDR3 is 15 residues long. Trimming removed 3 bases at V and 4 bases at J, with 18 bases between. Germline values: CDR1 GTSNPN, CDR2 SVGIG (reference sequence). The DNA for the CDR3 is TGTGCCTGGAGACCCCCGGGGGGCTTTGGCTATGGCTACACCTTC. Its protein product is CAWRPPGGFGYGYTF.

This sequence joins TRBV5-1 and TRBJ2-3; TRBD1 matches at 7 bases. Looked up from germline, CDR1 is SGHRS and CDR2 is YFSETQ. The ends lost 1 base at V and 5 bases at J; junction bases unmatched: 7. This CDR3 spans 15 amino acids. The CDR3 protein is CASSLRGRNLDTQYF. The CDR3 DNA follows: TGCGCCAGCAGCTTGAGGGGGCGTAACCTAGATACGCAGTATTTT.

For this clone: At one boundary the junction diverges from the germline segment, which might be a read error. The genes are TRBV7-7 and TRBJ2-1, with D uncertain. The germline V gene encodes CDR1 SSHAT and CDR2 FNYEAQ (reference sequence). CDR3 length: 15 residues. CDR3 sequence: CASSIAQSSYNEQFF. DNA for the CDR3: TGTGCCAGCAGCATAGCACAGAGCTCCTACAATGAGCAGTTCTTC.

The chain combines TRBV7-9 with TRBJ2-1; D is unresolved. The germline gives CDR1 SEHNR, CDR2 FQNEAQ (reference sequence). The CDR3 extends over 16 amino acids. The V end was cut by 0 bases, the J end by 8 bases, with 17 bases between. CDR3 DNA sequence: TGTGCCAGCAGCTTAGCGAAAGGTCGGAGTATAGATGAGCAGTTCTTC. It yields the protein CASSLAKGRSIDEQFF. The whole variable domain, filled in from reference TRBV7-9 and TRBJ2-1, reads DTGVSQNPRHKITKRGQNVTFRCDPISEHNRLYWYRQTLGQGPEFLTYFQNEAQLEKSRLLSDRFSAERPKGSFSTLEIQRTEQGDSAMYLCASSLAKGRSIDEQFFGPGTRLTVL.

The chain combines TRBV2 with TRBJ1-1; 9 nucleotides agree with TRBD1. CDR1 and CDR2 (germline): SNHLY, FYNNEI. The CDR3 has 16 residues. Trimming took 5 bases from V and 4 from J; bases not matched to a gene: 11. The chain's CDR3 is CASSIGTGLIFTEAFF. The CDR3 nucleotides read TGTGCCAGCAGTATAGGGACAGGGCTGATCTTCACTGAAGCTTTCTTT.

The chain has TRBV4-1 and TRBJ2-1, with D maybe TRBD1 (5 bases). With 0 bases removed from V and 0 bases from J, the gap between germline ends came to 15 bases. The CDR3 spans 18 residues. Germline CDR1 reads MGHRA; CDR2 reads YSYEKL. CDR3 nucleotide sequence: TGCGCCAGCAGCCAAGAATGGGGCGGAACGGCCTCCTACAATGAGCAGTTCTTC. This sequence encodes CASSQEWGGTASYNEQFF.

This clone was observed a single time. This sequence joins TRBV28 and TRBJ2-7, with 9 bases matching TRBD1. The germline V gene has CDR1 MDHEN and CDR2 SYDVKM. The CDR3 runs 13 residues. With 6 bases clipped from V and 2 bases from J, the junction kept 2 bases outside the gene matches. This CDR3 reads CASRRQGAYEQYF. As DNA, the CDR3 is TGTGCCAGCAGACGACAGGGGGCCTACGAGCAGTACTTC.

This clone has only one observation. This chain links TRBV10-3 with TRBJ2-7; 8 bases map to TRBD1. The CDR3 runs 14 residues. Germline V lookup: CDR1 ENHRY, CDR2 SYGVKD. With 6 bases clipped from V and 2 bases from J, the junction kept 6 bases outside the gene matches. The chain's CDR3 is CAIRSGTGPYEQYF. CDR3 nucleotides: TGTGCCATCAGGTCCGGGACAGGTCCCTACGAGCAGTACTTC.

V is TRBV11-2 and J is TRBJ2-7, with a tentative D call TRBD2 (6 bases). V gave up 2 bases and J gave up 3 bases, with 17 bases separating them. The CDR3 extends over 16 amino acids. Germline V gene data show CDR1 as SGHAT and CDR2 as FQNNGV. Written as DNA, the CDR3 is TGTGCCAGCAGCTTAATGACGGGGGAACGGGTCTACGAGCAGTACTTC. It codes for CASSLMTGERVYEQYF.

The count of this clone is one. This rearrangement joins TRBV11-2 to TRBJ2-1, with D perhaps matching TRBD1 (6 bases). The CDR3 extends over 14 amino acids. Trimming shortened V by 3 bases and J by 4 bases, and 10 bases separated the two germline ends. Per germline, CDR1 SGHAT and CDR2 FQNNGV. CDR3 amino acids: CASSFKGEYNEQFF. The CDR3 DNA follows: TGTGCCAGCAGCTTTAAGGGGGAATACAATGAGCAGTTCTTC.

Here the CDR3 reads CASSIVGSTIYEQYF. The CDR3 nucleotides are TGTGCCAGTAGTATTGTCGGGAGTACCATCTACGAGCAGTACTTC. This sequence joins TRBV19 and TRBJ2-7; tentative D call: TRBD2 (6 bases). The ends were cut back, 3 bases at V and 3 bases at J, with 15 bases in the middle. The germline V gene encodes CDR1 LNHDA and CDR2 SQIVND (reference sequence). CDR3 length equals 15 residues.

DNA for the CDR3: TGTGCCAGCAGCCAAGCCCTAGGGGTAGGTGAAAAACTGTTTTTT. This sequence encodes CASSQALGVGEKLFF. The chain combines TRBV3-1 (or the pseudogene TRBV3-2) with TRBJ1-4; D might be TRBD1 (5 bases). Between the trimmed V and J ends, which lost 1 base and 7 bases, there was a span of 13 bases. Germline lookup yields CDR1 LGHDT and CDR2 YNNKEL (reference sequence). This CDR3 region has 15 residues.

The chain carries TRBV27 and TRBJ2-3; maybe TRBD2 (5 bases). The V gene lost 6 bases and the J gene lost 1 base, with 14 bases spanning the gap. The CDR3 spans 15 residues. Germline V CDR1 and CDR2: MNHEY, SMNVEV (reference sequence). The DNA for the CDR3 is TGTGCCAGCAGCACAGAGGGAGTAGGCACAGATACGCAGTATTTT. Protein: CASSTEGVGTDTQYF.

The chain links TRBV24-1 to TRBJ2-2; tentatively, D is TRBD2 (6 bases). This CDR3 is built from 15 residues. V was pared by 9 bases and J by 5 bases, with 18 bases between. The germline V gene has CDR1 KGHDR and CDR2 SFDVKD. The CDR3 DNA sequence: TGTGCCACCGGGTCCCGGGACTCCACGACCGGGGAGCTGTTTTTT. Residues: CATGSRDSTTGELFF.

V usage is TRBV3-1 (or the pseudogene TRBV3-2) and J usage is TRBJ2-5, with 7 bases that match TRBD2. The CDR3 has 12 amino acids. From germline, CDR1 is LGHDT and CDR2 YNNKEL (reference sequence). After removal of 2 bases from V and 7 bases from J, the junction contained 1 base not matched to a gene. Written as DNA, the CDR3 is TGTGCCAGCAGCCAAAGGGAGGGGACCCAGTACTTC. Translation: CASSQREGTQYF.

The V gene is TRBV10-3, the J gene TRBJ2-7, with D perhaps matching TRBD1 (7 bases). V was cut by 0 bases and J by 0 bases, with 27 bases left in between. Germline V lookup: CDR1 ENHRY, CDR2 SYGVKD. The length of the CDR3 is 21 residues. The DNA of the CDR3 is TGTGCCATCAGTGAGTCCAGGAGGGGGCGCACCCCGGGACAGAGCTCCTACGAGCAGTACTTC. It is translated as CAISESRRGRTPGQSSYEQYF.

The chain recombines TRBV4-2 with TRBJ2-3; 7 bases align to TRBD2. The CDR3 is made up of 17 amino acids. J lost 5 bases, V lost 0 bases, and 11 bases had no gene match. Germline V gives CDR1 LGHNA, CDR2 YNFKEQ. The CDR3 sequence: CASSQDLQRRGIDTQYF. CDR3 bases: TGTGCCAGCAGCCAAGATCTGCAGAGGCGGGGGATAGATACGCAGTATTTT.

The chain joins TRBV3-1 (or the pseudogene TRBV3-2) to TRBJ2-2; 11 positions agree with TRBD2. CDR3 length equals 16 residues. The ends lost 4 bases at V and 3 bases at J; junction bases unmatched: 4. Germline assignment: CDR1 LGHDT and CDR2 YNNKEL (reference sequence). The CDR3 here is CASSRIAGGYTGELFF. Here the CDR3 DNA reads TGTGCCAGCAGCCGAATAGCGGGAGGGTACACCGGGGAGCTGTTTTTT.

CDR3 in amino acids: CASSLGWTSGDNEQFF. CDR3 bases: TGCGCCAGCAGCTTGGGCTGGACTAGCGGGGACAATGAGCAGTTCTTC. The chain recombines TRBV5-1 with TRBJ2-1; the match to TRBD2 covers 12 bases. The ends lost 0 bases at V and 5 bases at J; junction bases unmatched: 3. The CDR3 is made up of 16 amino acids. The germline V gene has CDR1 SGHRS and CDR2 YFSETQ.

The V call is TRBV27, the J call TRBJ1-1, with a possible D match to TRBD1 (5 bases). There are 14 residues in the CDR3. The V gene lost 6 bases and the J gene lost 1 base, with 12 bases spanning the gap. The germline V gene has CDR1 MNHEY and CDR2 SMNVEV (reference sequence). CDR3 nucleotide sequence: TGTGCCAGCAGCCGAGACAGCCGGAACACTGAAGCTTTCTTT. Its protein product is CASSRDSRNTEAFF.

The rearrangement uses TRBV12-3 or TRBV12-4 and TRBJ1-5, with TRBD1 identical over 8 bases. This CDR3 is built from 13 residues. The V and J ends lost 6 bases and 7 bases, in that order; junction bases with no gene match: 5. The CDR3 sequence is CASRYRGNQPQHF. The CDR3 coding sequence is TGTGCCAGCAGATACAGGGGGAACCAGCCCCAGCATTTT.

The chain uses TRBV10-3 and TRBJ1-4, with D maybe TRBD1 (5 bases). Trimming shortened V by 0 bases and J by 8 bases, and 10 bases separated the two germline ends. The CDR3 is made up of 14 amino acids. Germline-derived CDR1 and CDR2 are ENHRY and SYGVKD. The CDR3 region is CAISESAGHEKLFF. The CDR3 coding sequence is TGTGCCATCAGTGAGTCGGCGGGGCACGAAAAACTGTTTTTT.

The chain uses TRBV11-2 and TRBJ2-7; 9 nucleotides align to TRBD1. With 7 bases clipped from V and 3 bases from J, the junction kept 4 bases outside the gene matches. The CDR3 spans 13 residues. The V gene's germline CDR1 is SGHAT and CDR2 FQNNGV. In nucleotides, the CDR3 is TGTGCCAGCAAGGACAGGGGATTCTACGAGCAGTACTTC. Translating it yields CASKDRGFYEQYF. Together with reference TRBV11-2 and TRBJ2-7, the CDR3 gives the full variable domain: EAGVAQSPRYKIIEKRQSVAFWCNPISGHATLYWYQQILGQGPKLLIQFQNNGVVDDSQLPKDRFSAERLKGVDSTLKIQPAKLEDSAVYLCASKDRGFYEQYFGPGTRLTVT.

For the CDR3, the DNA is TGTGCCAGCAGCCCCCGGACAGGGGTCTACAATGAGCAGTTCTTC. Protein sequence: CASSPRTGVYNEQFF. This chain links TRBV4-2 with TRBJ2-1, with 9 bases fitting TRBD1. CDR1 and CDR2 from the germline V gene are LGHNA and YNFKEQ. The CDR3 length is 15 residues. Germline trimming cut 4 bases from V and 3 bases from J; bases unmatched to any gene: 4.

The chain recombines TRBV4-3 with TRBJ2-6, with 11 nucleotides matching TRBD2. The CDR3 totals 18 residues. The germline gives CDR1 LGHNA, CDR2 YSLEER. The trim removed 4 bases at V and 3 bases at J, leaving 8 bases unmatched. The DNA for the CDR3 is TGCGCCAGCAGCCGCAATAGCGGGGGGGCGGTTGGGGCCAACGTCCTGACTTTC. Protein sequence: CASSRNSGGAVGANVLTF.